This T cell receptor beta chain was sequenced during a study of T-cell memory formation after mild COVID-19. The germline CDR1 and CDR2 sequences are LGHDT and YNNKEL (reference sequence). The CDR3 length is 15 residues. Trimming shortened V by 4 bases and J by 4 bases, and 14 bases separated the two germline ends. TCRdb ran MiXCR on the 5' RACE reads and lists one entry per CDR3 protein. The profile shows around 500,000 distinct CDR3 sequences, 15% to 20% of them singletons. The chain employs TRBV3-1 and TRBJ2-1; D remains unclear. The source is an adult woman who had mild COVID-19 (a few samples of this study predate the infection). Cell type and time point are not known. The specimen sequenced was PBMCs or a T cell subset sorted from them (not recorded which). The CDR3 spells CASSLDLGRYNEQFF. Here the CDR3 DNA reads TGTGCCAGCAGCCTCGACCTCGGCAGATACAATGAGCAGTTCTTC.